A selection of T cell receptor beta chains follows, all from one sample in a study of CD8+CD57+ T cells in acquired aplastic anemia. Via MiXCR, TCRdb re-called the reads, giving one row per CDR3 protein. The table has around 180,000 distinct CDR3 sequences, 48% seen once; the top ten hold 10% to 15%. Sequenced sample: sorted CD4+, CD8+, or CD8+CD57+ T cells (not recorded which) from PBMCs. These receptors all come from a human donor with aplastic anemia. The CDR3 runs from the conserved cysteine through the conserved F or W. D genes are given only for firm matches. The size field is filled for only some rows; it gives once, few, many or a size class.

v_call	d_call	clone_size	j_call	cdr3_aa	cdr3_nt
TRBV6-4	TRBD1	many	TRBJ1-1	CASSEDRRGTNTEAFF	TGTGCCAGCAGTGAGGACAGGAGGGGAACGAACACTGAAGCTTTCTTT
TRBV10-3	TRBD1	-	TRBJ2-5	CAIGGTGADGTQYF	TGTGCCATCGGGGGGACAGGGGCAGACGGGACCCAGTACTTC
TRBV20-1	-	many	TRBJ2-3	CSAGNPTDTQYF	TGCAGTGCGGGGAACCCCACAGATACGCAGTATTTT
TRBV24-1	-	-	TRBJ2-3	CATSARDMRTDTQYF	TGTGCCACCAGTGCACGGGACATGAGGACAGATACGCAGTATTTT
TRBV10-3	-	-	TRBJ1-2	CAISEPRAEAMRYTF	TGTGCCATCAGTGAGCCGAGGGCCGAGGCTATGCGCTACACCTTC
TRBV7-3	-	-	TRBJ2-2	CASSLLRGANTGELFF	TGTGCCAGCAGCTTACTGAGGGGCGCGAACACCGGGGAGCTGTTCTTT
TRBV29-1	-	-	TRBJ1-1	CSVDRGRDTEAFF	TGCAGCGTTGACAGGGGTAGGGACACTGAAGCTTTCTTT
TRBV15	-	once	TRBJ2-3	CATSRVGTTDTQYF	TGTGCCACCAGCAGAGTAGGAACCACAGATACGCAGTATTTT
TRBV24-1	-	few	TRBJ2-2	CATRADGGEAGELFF	TGTGCCACCAGAGCAGATGGAGGGGAGGCCGGGGAGCTGTTTTTT
TRBV19	TRBD1	-	TRBJ2-5	CASSIRTGGRETQYF	TGTGCCAGTAGTATAAGGACAGGGGGGAGAGAGACCCAGTACTTC
TRBV2	-	-	TRBJ2-7	CASSDGVVPSYEQYF	TGTGCCAGCAGTGACGGGGTGGTTCCGTCCTACGAGCAGTACTTC
TRBV29-1	TRBD1	-	TRBJ2-7	CSVEGRGREQYF	TGCAGCGTTGAGGGCAGGGGGCGAGAGCAGTACTTC
TRBV5-4	-	-	TRBJ1-2	CASSLAGPGAYGYTF	TGTGCCAGCAGCTTGGCCGGTCCAGGGGCCTATGGCTACACCTTC
TRBV19	-	-	TRBJ1-2	CASSTAGVNYGYTF	TGTGCCAGTAGTACCGCAGGGGTGAACTATGGCTACACCTTC
TRBV9	TRBD1	-	TRBJ2-5	CASSVGQAHQGTQYF	TGTGCCAGCAGCGTTGGACAGGCCCACCAAGGGACCCAGTACTTC
TRBV24-1	TRBD1	-	TRBJ1-2	CATSDRDRAGYTF	TGTGCCACCAGTGACCGGGACAGGGCCGGCTACACCTTC
TRBV5-6	-	-	TRBJ1-5	CASSLNQGQPQHF	TGTGCCAGCAGCCTTAATCAAGGGCAGCCCCAGCATTTT
TRBV19	-	-	TRBJ1-1	CASKRGAMLTEAFF	TGTGCCAGTAAAAGGGGGGCAATGCTCACTGAAGCTTTCTTT
TRBV2	-	-	TRBJ2-7	CASSGRRVGYEQYF	TGTGCCAGCAGTGGGAGGCGGGTGGGCTACGAGCAGTACTTC
TRBV20-1	-	many	TRBJ2-5	CSARAGSKGETQYF	TGCAGTGCTCGTGCCGGGAGTAAGGGAGAGACCCAGTACTTC
TRBV15	TRBD1	-	TRBJ2-7	CATSRGGTGFYEQYF	TGTGCCACCAGCAGAGGTGGGACAGGCTTCTACGAGCAGTACTTC
TRBV19	TRBD1	-	TRBJ1-5	CASTMTGDSDQPQHF	TGTGCCAGTACCATGACAGGGGATAGCGATCAGCCCCAGCACTTT
TRBV2	-	once	TRBJ1-1	CASSEVTAPTVAFF	TGTGCCAGCAGTGAAGTCACAGCTCCCACTGTAGCTTTCTTT
TRBV5-8	-	many	TRBJ2-5	CATYRETQYF	TGTGCCACCTATCGGGAGACCCAGTACTTC
TRBV7-6	TRBD1	-	TRBJ1-2	CASSLDRGRGYTF	TGTGCCAGCAGCCTCGACAGGGGAAGGGGCTACACCTTC
TRBV2	TRBD1	-	TRBJ2-7	CASRRPRTGNSYEQYF	TGTGCCAGCAGACGCCCCCGGACAGGGAACTCCTACGAGCAGTACTTC
TRBV7-2	-	-	TRBJ2-1	CASNYGADNEQFF	TGTGCCAGCAACTATGGGGCTGACAATGAGCAGTTCTTC
TRBV9	-	many	TRBJ2-3	CASSVEGKTTQYF	TGTGCCAGCAGCGTAGAGGGAAAAACTACGCAGTATTTT
TRBV7-8	-	-	TRBJ1-2	CASSLERSYGYTF	TGTGCCAGCAGCTTAGAGAGAAGCTATGGCTACACCTTC
TRBV10-3	TRBD1	-	TRBJ2-7	CAISKRSGTGGHEQYF	TGTGCCATCAGTAAGAGGTCCGGGACAGGGGGCCACGAGCAGTACTTC
TRBV2	TRBD1	once	TRBJ1-1	CASSSTGMGTEAFF	TGTGCCAGCAGTTCGACAGGGATGGGAACTGAAGCTTTCTTT
TRBV7-9	-	-	TRBJ2-1	CASSPSTYNEQFF	TGTGCCAGCAGCCCCAGTACCTACAATGAGCAGTTCTTC
TRBV10-2	-	-	TRBJ1-1	CASSVNSNTEAFF	TGCGCCAGCAGTGTTAACTCGAACACTGAAGCTTTCTTT
TRBV4-1	-	-	TRBJ2-7	CASSLIDTGVYEQYF	TGCGCCAGCAGCCTCATAGACACAGGCGTATACGAGCAGTACTTC
TRBV24-1	-	-	TRBJ1-1	CATSSGRGLNTEAFF	TGTGCCACCAGTTCAGGGAGAGGGTTGAACACTGAAGCTTTCTTT
TRBV20-1	-	-	TRBJ2-5	CSALRPRQETQYF	TGCAGTGCTTTGAGGCCTCGACAAGAGACCCAGTACTTC
TRBV5-4	-	-	TRBJ2-3	CASRVHSSTDTQYF	TGTGCCAGCAGAGTGCACTCTAGCACAGATACGCAGTATTTT
TRBV6-5	-	-	TRBJ2-2	CASSYSSGHINTGELFF	TGTGCCAGCAGTTACTCGTCCGGACACATCAACACCGGGGAGCTGTTTTTT
TRBV19	TRBD1	many	TRBJ2-7	CASSIRGQGSPTYEQYF	TGTGCCAGTAGTATTCGGGGACAGGGGTCTCCTACCTACGAGCAGTACTTC
TRBV11-1	-	-	TRBJ1-6	CASSLVGAAYSLNYNSPLHF	TGTGCCAGCAGCTTAGTAGGGGCGGCCTATAGTCTTAACTATAATTCACCCCTCCACTTT
TRBV29-1	-	-	TRBJ1-1	CSVKGAGSEAFF	TGCAGCGTAAAGGGAGCTGGGAGTGAAGCTTTCTTT
TRBV19	TRBD1	-	TRBJ1-1	CASSIRGPTEAFF	TGTGCCAGTAGTATAAGGGGGCCCACTGAAGCTTTCTTT
TRBV11-2	TRBD2	many	TRBJ2-1	CASSPRRLAGGGYEQFF	TGTGCCAGCAGCCCCCGTAGACTAGCGGGGGGCGGTTATGAGCAGTTCTTC
TRBV20-1	-	-	TRBJ2-3	CSALTGTPSTDTQYF	TGCAGTGCGCTCACCGGGACGCCAAGCACAGATACGCAGTATTTT
TRBV7-2	-	-	TRBJ2-7	CASSLISPSDEQYF	TGTGCCAGCAGCTTAATTAGCCCCTCCGACGAGCAGTACTTC
TRBV2	-	few	TRBJ2-7	CATLLGSGTYEQYF	TGTGCCACCCTACTCGGCAGCGGCACCTACGAGCAGTACTTC
TRBV20-1	TRBD1	many	TRBJ1-5	CSARAGTGAQPQHF	TGCAGTGCTAGAGCCGGGACAGGGGCCCAGCCCCAGCATTTT
TRBV6-1	-	-	TRBJ2-7	CASSAWDLPYEQYF	TGTGCCAGCAGTGCCTGGGACCTCCCCTACGAGCAGTACTTC
TRBV5-1	-	many	TRBJ2-1	CASRKGDNEQFF	TGCGCCAGCAGGAAGGGGGACAATGAGCAGTTCTTC
TRBV24-1	-	few	TRBJ2-5	CATTYGGAETQYF	TGTGCCACCACCTATGGTGGGGCAGAGACCCAGTACTTC
TRBV20-1	-	-	TRBJ2-1	CSAGVEQFF	TGCAGTGCCGGGGTTGAGCAGTTCTTC
TRBV11-2	-	-	TRBJ1-1	CASSPVGLGDTEAFF	TGTGCCAGCAGCCCGGTGGGGTTGGGGGACACTGAAGCTTTCTTT
TRBV13	-	few	TRBJ1-2	CASSIGVYGYTF	TGTGCCAGCAGCATAGGGGTCTATGGCTACACCTTC
TRBV19	-	few	TRBJ2-3	CASSIDARLTDTQYF	TGTGCCAGTAGTATAGATGCTCGACTAACAGATACGCAGTATTTT
TRBV24-1	-	-	TRBJ2-5	CATSDLLETQYF	TGTGCCACCAGTGATTTGCTAGAGACCCAGTACTTC
TRBV20-1	TRBD1	-	TRBJ1-6	CSVGQGAGSPLHF	TGCAGTGTGGGGCAGGGGGCCGGATCACCCCTCCACTTT
TRBV7-9	-	-	TRBJ2-7	CASSPGQKQYF	TGTGCCAGCAGCCCCGGACAGAAGCAGTACTTC
TRBV20-1	TRBD1	-	TRBJ2-7	CSARATGQGFSYEQYF	TGCAGTGCTAGGGCAACGGGACAGGGATTTTCCTACGAGCAGTACTTC
TRBV12-3/TRBV12-4	TRBD1	-	TRBJ1-4	CASKGTDREKLFF	TGTGCCAGTAAGGGGACAGACCGAGAAAAACTGTTTTTT
TRBV7-7	-	few	TRBJ2-5	CASSPGRVGSQETQYF	TGTGCTAGCAGCCCCGGCCGTGTGGGCTCACAAGAGACCCAGTACTTC